A single TCR beta chain is shown here with its context. The source of the sample is a study of cytomegalovirus exposure and HLA in healthy donors. The CDR3 loop spans 15 amino acids. Germline CDR1 and CDR2: SEHNR and FQNEAQ (reference sequence). J gave up 4 bases and V 4 bases, and 4 bases lay outside the gene matches. In the PCR, 60 Vbeta and 13 Jbeta primers were used. Under the authors' procedure: An analysis performed later counted about 80 million unique TCR beta chains (roughly 11 million of them shared). The method was immunoSEQ multiplex PCR; TCRdb's version includes in-frame clones alone and lacks a portion of them. The DNA gave D and trimming, while V, J and clone size come from that table. This table holds about 120,000 clones, roughly 80% found once.

V is TRBV7-9 and J is TRBJ2-2, with 9 positions matching TRBD1. The receptor was isolated from a woman aged 40 to 50 in good health and CMV-seropositive. Sample: PBMCs. As DNA, the CDR3 is TGTGCCAGCAGCTCAGGACAGGGGACCACCGGGGAGCTGTTTTTT. Its translation is CASSSGQGTTGELFF. Drawing the rest from reference TRBV7-9 and TRBJ2-2, the complete variable domain is DTGVSQNPRHKITKRGQNVTFRCDPISEHNRLYWYRQTLGQGPEFLTYFQNEAQLEKSRLLSDRFSAERPKGSFSTLEIQRTEQGDSAMYLCASSSGQGTTGELFFGEGSRLTVL.